These 27 T cell receptor beta chains share one sample of origin, sequenced in a study of PD-1 blockade in classical Hodgkin lymphoma. Assay: immunoSEQ multiplex PCR; the TCRdb copy retains only in-frame clones and omits some. The sample has tens of thousands of clones, about 75% seen once; the top ten hold about an eighth. As for time point: cycle 4 day 1 (C4D1), after more than five weeks of nivolumab. Every patient experienced relapse after autologous stem cell transplantation, and brentuximab vedotin exposure varied. The specimen was peripheral blood mononuclear cells (PBMCs), collected before the fourth cycle of nivolumab. Receptor source: a human donor with classical Hodgkin lymphoma.

Ten or more counts support this clone. The rearrangement links TRBV6-6 to TRBJ1-3; TRBD1 might be the D (5 bases). The CDR3 is 15 residues long. V lost 2 bases and J 0 bases, leaving 8 bases between the germline ends. Germline CDR1 reads MNHNY; CDR2 reads SVGAGI (reference sequence). The CDR3 DNA follows: TGTGCCAGCAGTTACCGGGGGTTCTCTGGAAACACCATATATTTT. Its translation: CASSYRGFSGNTIYF.

The chain combines TRBV7-2 with TRBJ1-2; TRBD1 matches at 7 bases. V trimming: 1 base; J trimming: 4 bases; junction bases outside the gene matches: 6. CDR1 is SGHTA, CDR2 FQGNSA, per germline. The CDR3 contains 15 residues. CDR3 nucleotide sequence: TGTGCCAGCAGCTTAGTTTCAGGGGGAGCCTATGGCTACACCTTC. Protein sequence: CASSLVSGGAYGYTF.

V gene TRBV6-5 combines with J gene TRBJ2-7; no clear D. Per the germline V gene, CDR1 is MNHEY and CDR2 is SVGAGI. The CDR3 consists of 14 residues. V lost 4 bases to trimming and J lost 3 bases, with 13 bases between them. The CDR3 nucleotides read TGTGCCAGCAGTTTAGGTGGGCCTCTCTACGAGCAGTACTTC. It codes for CASSLGGPLYEQYF.

The rearrangement joins TRBV10-3 to TRBJ2-7; TRBD1 aligns across 9 bases. The CDR3 runs 18 residues. V lost 6 bases to trimming and J lost 2 bases; unmatched junction nucleotides: 17. CDR1 and CDR2 from the germline V gene are ENHRY and SYGVKD. DNA for the CDR3: TGTGCCATCAGCGCCTCAACCGATGGACAGGGGATCGCCTACGAGCAGTACTTC. It translates to CAISASTDGQGIAYEQYF.

This clone was detected only a few times. The chain links TRBV6-1 to TRBJ1-5, with TRBD1 matching 9 bases. Germline assignment: CDR1 MNHNS and CDR2 SASEGT. V was clipped by 8 bases and J by 6 bases; unmatched bases: 8. The CDR3 spans 14 residues. The CDR3 nucleotides read TGTGCCAGCGGGAGGGCGACAGGGGGTCAGCCCCAGCATTTT. It codes for CASGRATGGQPQHF.

This clone has more than one count but fewer than ten. This rearrangement joins TRBV5-5 to TRBJ2-2; 9 positions agree with TRBD1. With V trimmed by 4 bases and J by 7 bases, 8 bases remained unmatched. This CDR3 region has 15 residues. CDR1 and CDR2 from the germline V gene are SGHKS and YYEKEE (reference sequence). The CDR3 here is CASSVDRGLLGELFF. Here the CDR3 DNA reads TGTGCCAGCAGCGTGGACAGGGGCTTGCTCGGGGAGCTGTTTTTT.

CDR3 sequence: CASSPRTGGSYEQYF. CDR3 DNA: TGTGCCAGCTCACCACGGACAGGCGGTTCCTACGAGCAGTACTTC. This chain uses TRBV18 with TRBJ2-7; 7 bases line up with TRBD1. Germline CDR1 is KGHSH and CDR2 is LQKENI. This CDR3 comprises 15 residues. V lost 1 base and J lost 1; bases outside the gene matches: 4. The full variable domain, in which reference TRBV18 and TRBJ2-7 provide the parts outside the CDR3, is NAGVMQNPRHLVRRRGQEARLRCSPMKGHSHVYWYRQLPEEGLKFMVYLQKENIIDESGMPKERFSAEFPKEGPSILRIQQVVRGDSAAYFCASSPRTGGSYEQYFGPGTRLTVT.

The count of this clone is one. This chain uses TRBV11-2 with TRBJ1-1, with TRBD1 as a possible D gene (5 bases). Between the trimmed V and J ends, which lost 6 bases and 8 bases, there was a span of 10 bases. Germline V lookup: CDR1 SGHAT, CDR2 FQNNGV. The CDR3 is made up of 11 amino acids. CDR3 nucleotide sequence: TGTGCCAGCAGAAGGGGACGGGAAGCTTTCTTT. As protein: CASRRGREAFF.

As regards this clone: A junction boundary mismatches the germline segment, possibly from a read error. The chain carries TRBV7-7 and TRBJ2-3, with 7 bases that match TRBD2. There are 16 residues in the CDR3. Germline values: CDR1 SSHAT, CDR2 FNYEAQ (reference sequence). CDR3 sequence (DNA): TGTGCTAGCAGCCCGCTAGCGGCTGGGAGCACAGATACGCAGTATTTT. Translated, it gives CASSPLAAGSTDTQYF.

The chain joins TRBV2 to TRBJ2-7; D may match TRBD1 or TRBD2 (5 bases each). This CDR3 comprises 12 residues. Deletions cut 4 bases from V and 3 bases from J, with 7 bases between. CDR1 and CDR2 from the germline V gene are SNHLY and FYNNEI. This CDR3 reads CASSGGVYEQYF. CDR3 nucleotides: TGTGCCAGCAGTGGAGGGGTCTACGAGCAGTACTTC.

This clone has only a few counts. J is TRBJ1-1 and V is TRBV28; tentatively, D is TRBD1 (6 bases). Per germline, CDR1 MDHEN and CDR2 SYDVKM. There are 15 residues in the CDR3. With 5 bases removed from V and 3 bases from J, the gap between germline ends came to 16 bases. In DNA form, the CDR3 reads TGTGCCAGCAGTAGTCAGGGGACGGGGTACACTGAAGCTTTCTTT. It codes for CASSSQGTGYTEAFF.

This chain joins TRBV7-8 and TRBJ2-5; D is perhaps TRBD1 or TRBD2 (7 bases each). Per the germline V gene, CDR1 is SGHVS and CDR2 is FQNEAQ. Trimming removed 1 base from V and 6 bases from J, with 12 bases in between. This CDR3 has 14 amino acids. CDR3 residues: CASSLGEGAKTQYF. The DNA for the CDR3 is TGTGCCAGCAGCTTAGGGGAGGGGGCTAAGACCCAGTACTTC.

This chain connects TRBV10-2 to TRBJ1-1, with D tentatively TRBD1 (5 bases). The CDR3 contains 12 residues. The germline V gene encodes CDR1 WSHSY and CDR2 SAAADI. The germline V and J ends were trimmed by 3 bases and 10 bases, with 12 bases remaining between them. CDR3 bases: TGCGCCAGCAGTGACCCAGGGTTTGCAGCTTTCTTT. Amino acid sequence: CASSDPGFAAFF.

The V call is TRBV29-1, the J call TRBJ2-7; possible D gene TRBD2, 6 bases. Deletions cut 0 bases from V and 0 bases from J, with 6 bases between. The CDR3 sequence is 13 residues long. Germline CDR1 and CDR2: SQVTM and ANQGSEA. CDR3 in amino acids: CSVEERGSYEQYF. The CDR3 DNA reads TGCAGCGTTGAAGAGCGGGGCTCCTACGAGCAGTACTTC.

The chain uses TRBV5-1 and TRBJ2-7; 7 bases match TRBD1. This CDR3 region has 14 residues. V lost 2 bases and J lost 1; bases outside the gene matches: 3. Germline values: CDR1 SGHRS, CDR2 YFSETQ. CDR3 DNA sequence: TGCGCCAGCAGCTTCGGGACAGCTTCCTACGAGCAGTACTTC. It specifies CASSFGTASYEQYF. Using reference TRBV5-1 and TRBJ2-7 for the parts outside the CDR3, the full variable domain is KAGVTQTPRYLIKTRGQQVTLSCSPISGHRSVSWYQQTPGQGLQFLFEYFSETQRNKGNFPGRFSGRQFSNSRSEMNVSTLELGDSALYLCASSFGTASYEQYFGPGTRLTVT.

Turning to this clone: At the DNA level, this CDR3 is encoded by other sequences in the same sample as well. The CDR3: CASSAGTDTQYF. CDR3 coding DNA: TGTGCCAGCAGCGCGGGCACAGATACGCAGTATTTT. This sequence joins TRBV9 and TRBJ2-3; D not resolved. Germline V gene lookup returns CDR1 SGDLS and CDR2 YYNGEE. This CDR3 spans 12 amino acids. Trimming pared 3 bases from V and 1 base from J, leaving 3 bases between.

This clone showed up many times. J is TRBJ1-5 and V is TRBV7-9; D unclear. Between the trimmed V and J ends, which lost 1 base and 5 bases, there was a span of 6 bases. The germline CDR1 and CDR2 sequences are SEHNR and FQNEAQ (reference sequence). The CDR3 totals 13 residues. The CDR3 DNA sequence: TGTGCCAGCAGCTTAGGGGCAGATCAGCCCCAGCATTTT. Its protein is CASSLGADQPQHF.

The chain links TRBV19 to TRBJ1-3; D gene unclear. This CDR3 is built from 13 residues. V was pared by 4 bases and J by 0 bases, with 4 bases between. Per the germline V gene, CDR1 is LNHDA and CDR2 is SQIVND (reference sequence). The chain's CDR3 is CASSSPSGNTIYF. The CDR3 DNA follows: TGTGCCAGTAGTAGCCCCTCTGGAAACACCATATATTTT.

CDR3 in DNA: TGTGCCAGCAGTTCGGGACTAGCGGGAATAACCTACGAGCAGTACTTC. The encoded protein is CASSSGLAGITYEQYF. The chain carries TRBV28 and TRBJ2-7; 13 nucleotides match TRBD2. Germline trimming cut 4 bases from V and 2 bases from J; bases unmatched to any gene: 5. The CDR3 sequence is 16 residues long. The germline CDR1 and CDR2 sequences are MDHEN and SYDVKM.

This clone was seen only a few times. The rearrangement uses TRBV5-4 and TRBJ2-5; 9 positions match TRBD2. After removal of 4 bases from V and 1 base from J, the junction contained 8 bases not matched to a gene. This CDR3 comprises 16 residues. CDR1 is SGHNT, CDR2 YYREEE, per germline (reference sequence). CDR3 in DNA: TGTGCCAGCAGCCCCGGGCTAGCGGGGTTCCAAGAGACCCAGTACTTC. Protein sequence: CASSPGLAGFQETQYF. The full variable domain, in which reference TRBV5-4 and TRBJ2-5 provide the parts outside the CDR3, is ETGVTQSPTHLIKTRGQQVTLRCSSQSGHNTVSWYQQALGQGPQFIFQYYREEENGRGNFPPRFSGLQFPNYSSELNVNALELDDSALYLCASSPGLAGFQETQYFGPGTRLLVL.

DNA for the CDR3: TGTGCCAGCAGCTATCGGGGCGGACTTACCGGGGCCAACGTCCTGACTTTC. It is translated as CASSYRGGLTGANVLTF. V is TRBV11-3 and J is TRBJ2-6; D could derive from TRBD1 or TRBD2 (5 bases each). Germline V CDR1 and CDR2: SGHNT, YENEEA. Trimming took off 4 bases at V and 4 bases at J, with 17 bases between the two ends. This CDR3 comprises 17 residues.

The rearrangement uses TRBV2 and TRBJ1-1, with no clear D. V lost 7 bases and J lost 1, with 10 bases in between. This CDR3 contains 13 residues. Germline-derived CDR1 and CDR2 are SNHLY and FYNNEI. The CDR3 protein is CASTRITNTEAFF. CDR3 DNA sequence: TGTGCCAGCACTCGCATAACGAACACTGAAGCTTTCTTT.

This clone came up once. V gene TRBV11-3 combines with J gene TRBJ2-2, with D tentatively TRBD1 or TRBD2 (5 bases each). This CDR3 region has 12 residues. Trimming cost V 5 bases and J 7 bases, with 8 bases left between them. CDR1 SGHNT and CDR2 YENEEA come from the germline V gene. CDR3 sequence (DNA): TGTGCCAGCAGCCGGGACCTCGGGGAGCTGTTTTTT. Its translation is CASSRDLGELFF.

This clone was seen just once. Written as DNA, the CDR3 is TGTGCCAGCAGTTACTGGGTGGGGGGGAGTGCCTTATGGCAGTATTTT. Protein sequence: CASSYWVGGSALWQYF. The rearrangement joins TRBV6-5 to TRBJ2-3, with 7 bases that match TRBD2. V dropped 1 base and J dropped 11; count of bases not matched to a gene: 15. Per germline, CDR1 MNHEY and CDR2 SVGAGI. CDR3 length: 16 residues.

The V and J genes are TRBV19 and TRBJ2-2; TRBD2 aligns across 7 bases. CDR3 length equals 16 residues. Trimming at V came to 3 bases and at J to 0 bases, leaving 4 bases not matched to a gene. Germline loops: CDR1 LNHDA, CDR2 SQIVND (reference sequence). The CDR3 sequence: CASSIAAGANTGELFF. As DNA, the CDR3 is TGTGCCAGTAGTATCGCGGCGGGGGCGAACACCGGGGAGCTGTTTTTT.

The rearrangement links TRBV5-1 to TRBJ1-1; 7 bases line up with TRBD1. The V segment lost 3 bases and the J segment 4 bases; nucleotides outside the gene matches: 3. The CDR3 is 13 residues long. CDR1 SGHRS and CDR2 YFSETQ come from the germline V gene. Here the CDR3 DNA reads TGCGCCAGCAGCTCGGGACAGATCACTGAAGCTTTCTTT. This sequence encodes CASSSGQITEAFF.

The rearrangement links TRBV13 to TRBJ2-1; 9 bases map to TRBD2. This CDR3 is built from 16 residues. Looked up from germline, CDR1 is PRHDT and CDR2 is FYEKMQ (reference sequence). After removal of 3 bases from V and 7 bases from J, the junction contained 10 bases not matched to a gene. CDR3 in DNA: TGTGCCAGCAGCTTCCCCAATAGCGGGAGCAGGAATGAGCAGTTCTTC. Residues: CASSFPNSGSRNEQFF. The variable domain in full, with the rest retrieved from reference TRBV13 and TRBJ2-1, is AAGVIQSPRHLIKEKRETATLKCYPIPRHDTVYWYQQGPGQDPQFLISFYEKMQSDKGSIPDRFSAQQFSDYHSELNMSSLELGDSALYFCASSFPNSGSRNEQFFGPGTRLTVL.